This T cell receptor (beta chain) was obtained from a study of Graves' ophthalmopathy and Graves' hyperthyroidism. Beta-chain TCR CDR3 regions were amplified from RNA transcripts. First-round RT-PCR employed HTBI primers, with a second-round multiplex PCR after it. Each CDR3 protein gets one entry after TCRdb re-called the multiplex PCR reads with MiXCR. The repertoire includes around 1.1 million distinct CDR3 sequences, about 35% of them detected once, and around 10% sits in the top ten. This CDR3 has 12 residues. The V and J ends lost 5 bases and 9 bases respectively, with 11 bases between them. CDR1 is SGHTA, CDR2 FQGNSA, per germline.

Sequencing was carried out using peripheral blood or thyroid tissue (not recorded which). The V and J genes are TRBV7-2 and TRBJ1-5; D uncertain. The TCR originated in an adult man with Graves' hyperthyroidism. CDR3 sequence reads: CASSHSAGPQHF. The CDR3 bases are TGTGCCAGCAGCCACTCAGCAGGGCCCCAGCATTTT.